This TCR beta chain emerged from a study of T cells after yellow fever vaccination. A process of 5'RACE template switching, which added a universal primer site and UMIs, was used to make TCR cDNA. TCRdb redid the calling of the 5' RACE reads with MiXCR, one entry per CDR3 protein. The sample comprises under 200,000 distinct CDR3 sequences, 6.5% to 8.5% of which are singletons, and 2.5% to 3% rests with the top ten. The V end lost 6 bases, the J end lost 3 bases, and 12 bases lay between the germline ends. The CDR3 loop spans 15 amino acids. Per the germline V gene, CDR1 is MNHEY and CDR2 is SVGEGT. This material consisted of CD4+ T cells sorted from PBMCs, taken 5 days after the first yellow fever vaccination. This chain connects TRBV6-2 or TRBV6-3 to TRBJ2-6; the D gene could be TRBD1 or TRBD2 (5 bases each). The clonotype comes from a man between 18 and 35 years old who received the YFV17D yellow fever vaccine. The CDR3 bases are TGTGCCAGCAGCCCACGGGGCTTTGGGGCCAACGTCCTGACTTTC. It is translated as CASSPRGFGANVLTF.